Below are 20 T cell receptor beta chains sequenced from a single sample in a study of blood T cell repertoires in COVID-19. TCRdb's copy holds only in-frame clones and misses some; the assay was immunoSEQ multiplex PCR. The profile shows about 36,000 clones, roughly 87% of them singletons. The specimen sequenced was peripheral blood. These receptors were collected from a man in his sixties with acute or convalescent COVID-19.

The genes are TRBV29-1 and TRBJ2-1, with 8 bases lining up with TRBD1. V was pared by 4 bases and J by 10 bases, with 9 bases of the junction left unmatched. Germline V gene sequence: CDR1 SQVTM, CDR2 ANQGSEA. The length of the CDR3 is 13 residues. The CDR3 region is CSVVGQGAWEQFF. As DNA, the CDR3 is TGCAGCGTTGTGGGGCAGGGGGCCTGGGAGCAGTTCTTC.

The CDR3 loop is CASSLVGARGETQYF. The CDR3 nucleotides read TGCGCCAGCAGCTTGGTAGGAGCGCGCGGAGAGACCCAGTACTTC. This chain uses TRBV5-1 with TRBJ2-5, with no clear D. The germline V and J ends were trimmed by 0 bases and 4 bases, with 13 bases remaining between them. This CDR3 has 15 amino acids. CDR1 and CDR2 from the germline V gene are SGHRS and YFSETQ.

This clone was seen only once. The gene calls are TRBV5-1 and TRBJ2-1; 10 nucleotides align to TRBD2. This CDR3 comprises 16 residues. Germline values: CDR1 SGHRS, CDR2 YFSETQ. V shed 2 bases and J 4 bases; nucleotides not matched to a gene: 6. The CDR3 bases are TGCGCCAGCAGCTTAATCCCTAGCGGGAGTTACAATGAGCAGTTCTTC. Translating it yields CASSLIPSGSYNEQFF.

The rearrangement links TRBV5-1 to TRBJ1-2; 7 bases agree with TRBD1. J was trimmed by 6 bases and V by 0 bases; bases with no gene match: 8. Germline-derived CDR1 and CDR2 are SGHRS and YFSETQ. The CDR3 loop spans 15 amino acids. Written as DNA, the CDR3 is TGCGCCAGCAGCTTGGAAATGGGACAGCAAAATGGCTACACCTTC. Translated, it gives CASSLEMGQQNGYTF.

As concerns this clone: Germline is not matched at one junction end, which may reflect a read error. CDR3 in amino acids: CASSEHETGIF. CDR3 sequence (DNA): TGTGCCAGCAGCGAACATGAAACAGGGATATTT. The V call is TRBV5-6, the J call TRBJ1-1, with D maybe TRBD1 (6 bases). CDR3 length: 11 amino acids. The germline CDR1 and CDR2 sequences are SGHDT and YYEEEE.

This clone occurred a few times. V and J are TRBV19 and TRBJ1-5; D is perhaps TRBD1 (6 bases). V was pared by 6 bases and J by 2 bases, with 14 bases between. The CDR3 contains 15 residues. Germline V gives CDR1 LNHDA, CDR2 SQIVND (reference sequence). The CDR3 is CASRTGLVGNQPQHF. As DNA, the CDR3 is TGTGCCAGTAGAACAGGGCTGGTGGGCAATCAGCCCCAGCATTTT.

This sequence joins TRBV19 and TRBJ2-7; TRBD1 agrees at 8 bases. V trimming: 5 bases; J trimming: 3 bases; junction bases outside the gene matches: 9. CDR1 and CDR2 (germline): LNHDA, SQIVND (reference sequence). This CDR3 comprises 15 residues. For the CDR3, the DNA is TGTGCCAGTAGTCCTTATGGACAGGGTAACTACGAGCAGTACTTC. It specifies CASSPYGQGNYEQYF.

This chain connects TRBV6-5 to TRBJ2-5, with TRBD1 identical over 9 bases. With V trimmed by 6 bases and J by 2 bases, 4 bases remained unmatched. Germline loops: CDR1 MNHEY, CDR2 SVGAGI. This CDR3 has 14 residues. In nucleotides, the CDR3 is TGTGCCAGCAGGACAGGGGGAGCTCAAGAGACCCAGTACTTC. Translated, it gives CASRTGGAQETQYF.

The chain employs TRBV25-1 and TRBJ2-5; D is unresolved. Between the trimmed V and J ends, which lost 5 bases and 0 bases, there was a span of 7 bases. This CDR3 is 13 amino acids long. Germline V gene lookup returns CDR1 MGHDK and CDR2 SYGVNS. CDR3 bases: TGTGCCAGCAGTCCCGTGTACCAAGAGACCCAGTACTTC. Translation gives CASSPVYQETQYF. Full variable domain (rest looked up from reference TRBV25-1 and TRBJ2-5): EADIYQTPRYLVIGTGKKITLECSQTMGHDKMYWYQQDPGMELHLIHYSYGVNSTEKGDLSSESTVSRIRTEHFPLTLESARPSHTSQYLCASSPVYQETQYFGPGTRLLVL.

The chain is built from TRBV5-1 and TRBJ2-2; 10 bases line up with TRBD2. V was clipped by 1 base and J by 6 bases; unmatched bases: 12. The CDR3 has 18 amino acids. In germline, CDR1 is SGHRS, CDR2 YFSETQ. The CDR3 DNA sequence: TGCGCCAGCAGCTTGCTTTCTAGCGGGAGCTTGGGCGCCGGGGAGCTGTTTTTT. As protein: CASSLLSSGSLGAGELFF. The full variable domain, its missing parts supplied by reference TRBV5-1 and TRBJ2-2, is KAGVTQTPRYLIKTRGQQVTLSCSPISGHRSVSWYQQTPGQGLQFLFEYFSETQRNKGNFPGRFSGRQFSNSRSEMNVSTLELGDSALYLCASSLLSSGSLGAGELFFGEGSRLTVL.

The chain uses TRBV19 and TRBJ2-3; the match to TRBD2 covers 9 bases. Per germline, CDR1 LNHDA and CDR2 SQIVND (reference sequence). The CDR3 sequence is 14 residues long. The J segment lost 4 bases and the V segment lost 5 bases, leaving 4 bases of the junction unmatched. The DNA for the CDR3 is TGTGCCAGTAGTGGCGGGAGGGGGGCAGATACGCAGTATTTT. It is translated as CASSGGRGADTQYF.

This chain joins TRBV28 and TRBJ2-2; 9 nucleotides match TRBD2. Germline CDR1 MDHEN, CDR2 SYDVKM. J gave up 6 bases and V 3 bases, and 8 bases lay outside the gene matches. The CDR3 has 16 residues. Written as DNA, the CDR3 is TGTGCCAGCAGTTTTGGCGGTAGCGGGAGATCCGGGGAGCTGTTTTTT. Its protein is CASSFGGSGRSGELFF.

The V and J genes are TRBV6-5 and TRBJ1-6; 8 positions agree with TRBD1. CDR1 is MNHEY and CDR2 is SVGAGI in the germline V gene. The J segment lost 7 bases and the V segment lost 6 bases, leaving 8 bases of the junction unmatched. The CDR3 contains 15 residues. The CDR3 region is CASSASDRENSPLHF. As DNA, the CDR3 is TGTGCCAGCAGCGCCTCGGACAGGGAAAATTCACCCCTCCACTTT.

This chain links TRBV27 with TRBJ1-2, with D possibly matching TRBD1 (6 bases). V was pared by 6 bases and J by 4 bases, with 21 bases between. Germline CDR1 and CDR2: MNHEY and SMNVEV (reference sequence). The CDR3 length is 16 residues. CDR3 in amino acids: CASRLKARGQGYGYTF. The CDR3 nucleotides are TGTGCCAGCAGATTGAAGGCGCGGGGGCAAGGCTATGGCTACACCTTC.

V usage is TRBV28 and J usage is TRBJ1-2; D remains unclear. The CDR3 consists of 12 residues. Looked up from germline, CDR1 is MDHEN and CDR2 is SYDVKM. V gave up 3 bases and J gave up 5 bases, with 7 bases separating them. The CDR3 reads CASSLRLYGYTF. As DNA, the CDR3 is TGTGCCAGCAGTTTGAGACTATATGGCTACACCTTC.

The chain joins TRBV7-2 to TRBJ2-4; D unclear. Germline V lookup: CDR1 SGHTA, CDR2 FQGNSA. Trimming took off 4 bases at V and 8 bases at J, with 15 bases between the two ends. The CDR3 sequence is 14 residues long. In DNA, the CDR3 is TGTGCCAGCAGCTCCGTAGCCCGGGTAGACATTCAGTACTTC. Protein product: CASSSVARVDIQYF.

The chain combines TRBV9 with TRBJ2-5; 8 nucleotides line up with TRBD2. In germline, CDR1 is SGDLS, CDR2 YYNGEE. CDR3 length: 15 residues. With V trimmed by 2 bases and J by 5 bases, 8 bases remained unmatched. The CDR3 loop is CASSVLSGGPETQYF. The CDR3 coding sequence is TGTGCCAGCAGCGTTTTGTCGGGAGGGCCGGAGACCCAGTACTTC.

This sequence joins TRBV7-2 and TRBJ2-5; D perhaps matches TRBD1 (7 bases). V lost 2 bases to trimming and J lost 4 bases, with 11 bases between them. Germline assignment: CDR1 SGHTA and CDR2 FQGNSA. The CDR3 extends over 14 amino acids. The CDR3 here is CASSLQGGRETQYF. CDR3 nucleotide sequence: TGTGCCAGCAGCTTACAGGGGGGCCGAGAGACCCAGTACTTC.

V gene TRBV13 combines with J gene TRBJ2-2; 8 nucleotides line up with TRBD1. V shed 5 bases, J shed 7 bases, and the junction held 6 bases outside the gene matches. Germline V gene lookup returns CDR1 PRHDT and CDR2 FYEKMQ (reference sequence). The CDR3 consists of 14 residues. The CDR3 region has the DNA TGTGCCAGCAGCAAGGCAGGGGGCATCGGGGAGCTGTTTTTT. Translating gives CASSKAGGIGELFF.

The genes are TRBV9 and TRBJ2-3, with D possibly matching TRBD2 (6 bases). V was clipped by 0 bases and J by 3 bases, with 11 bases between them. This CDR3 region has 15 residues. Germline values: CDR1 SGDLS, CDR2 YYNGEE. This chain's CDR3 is CASSVAGVETDTQYF. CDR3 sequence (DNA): TGTGCCAGCAGCGTAGCGGGAGTAGAAACAGATACGCAGTATTTT.